Listed below are T cell receptor beta chains from one sample, sequenced in a study of OX40 agonist ivuxolimab in advanced cancers. TCRdb's table, derived via immunoSEQ multiplex PCR, lists solely in-frame clones and lacks some. The table records around 63,000 clones, over 90% of them present only once. Sequencing was performed on CD4+ or CD8+ T cells sorted from blood, taken in a trial of the OX40 agonist ivuxolimab. The receptors stem from an adult with an advanced solid tumor such as melanoma, head and neck, liver or kidney cancer. Each CDR3 is given with its conserved first and last residue. The D gene is left open where the match is weak. The size field is filled for only some rows; it gives once, few, many or a size class.

j_call,clone_size,v_call,d_call,cdr3_aa,cdr3_nt
TRBJ2-7,NA,TRBV19,NA,CASSLGYEQYF,TGTGCCAGTAGCCTGGGGTACGAGCAGTACTTC
TRBJ2-1,NA,TRBV28,TRBD2,CASSPLVWAGVPIIGGFF,TGTGCCAGCAGTCCCCTGGTTTGGGCGGGAGTCCCGATAATTGGCGGGTTCTTC
TRBJ1-2,NA,TRBV27,TRBD1,CASSFNRGDTGYTF,TGTGCCAGCAGTTTCAACAGGGGGGATACTGGCTACACCTTC
TRBJ2-3,NA,TRBV28,NA,CASSTTGDTQYF,TGTGCCAGCAGTACGACAGGAGATACGCAGTATTTT
TRBJ2-5,NA,TRBV14,NA,CASSRFQETQYF,TGTGCCAGCAGCCGCTTCCAAGAGACCCAGTACTTC
TRBJ2-7,NA,TRBV10-2,TRBD2,CASRETSGRYYEQYF,TGCGCCAGCAGGGAGACTAGCGGGAGATACTACGAGCAGTACTTC
TRBJ1-3,once,TRBV4-1,NA,CASSQVGNTIYF,TGCGCCAGCAGCCAAGTCGGAAACACCATATATTTT
TRBJ2-1,NA,TRBV27,NA,CASSPIDHRWDEQFF,TGTGCCAGCAGCCCTATCGATCACAGGTGGGATGAGCAGTTCTTC
TRBJ1-3,once,TRBV5-5,NA,CASSFGRGAVGNTIYF,TGTGCCAGCAGCTTCGGACGGGGGGCTGTTGGAAACACCATATATTTT
TRBJ2-7,NA,TRBV7-2,NA,CASSLMGPGGLDEQYF,TGTGCCAGCAGCTTAATGGGACCCGGCGGATTAGACGAGCAGTACTTC
TRBJ2-3,once,TRBV29-1,NA,CSVVPGAGPDTQYF,TGCAGCGTTGTTCCAGGAGCCGGCCCAGATACGCAGTATTTT